This is a list of T cell receptor beta chains from one sample in a study of CD8 T cells in ankylosing spondylitis. From the 5' RACE reads, TCRdb called clonotypes with MiXCR, one entry per CDR3 protein. The repertoire includes fewer than 550,000 distinct CDR3 sequences, approximately 5.3% of them detected once, and roughly 3.2% sits in the top ten. Sequenced input: blood, either unsorted or a sorted T cell fraction (not recorded which). Receptors were obtained from a male donor with ankylosing spondylitis. CDR3s include the opening cysteine and the closing phenylalanine or tryptophan. The D gene is left open where the match is weak. Some rows mark clone size as missing; the rest say once, few, many or name a class of expanded clone.

>TRBJ2-5|TRBV4-3|-|many
CASSQDPIYGAQYF
TGCGCCAGCAGCCAAGATCCAATTTACGGAGCCCAGTACTTC
>TRBJ1-5|TRBV30|-|few
CAWSVREGSNQPQHF
TGTGCCTGGAGTGTGAGGGAGGGAAGCAATCAGCCCCAGCATTTT
>TRBJ1-1|TRBV3-1|-|-
CASSQIGVNTEAFF
TGTGCCAGCAGCCAAATCGGGGTGAACACTGAAGCTTTCTTT
>TRBJ2-7|TRBV27|TRBD1|many
CASTGQGLSSYEQYF
TGTGCCAGCACGGGACAGGGGCTTAGCTCCTACGAGCAGTACTTC
>TRBJ2-1|TRBV7-2|-|many
CASSRDLTMGEQFF
TGTGCCAGCAGCCGCGATCTAACGATGGGTGAGCAGTTCTTC
>TRBJ1-4|TRBV5-1|-|many
CASSLDGDEKLFF
TGCGCCAGCAGCTTGGACGGCGATGAAAAACTGTTTTTT
>TRBJ1-5|TRBV20-1|-|-
CSAATRRANQPQHF
TGCAGTGCTGCTACAAGACGTGCCAATCAGCCCCAGCATTTT
>TRBJ2-7|TRBV7-2|TRBD1|-
CASSAPTGGIYEQYF
TGTGCCAGCAGCGCCCCGACAGGGGGCATCTACGAGCAGTACTTC
>TRBJ2-7|TRBV20-1|-|many
CSAPRAGEQYF
TGCAGTGCTCCGAGAGCGGGCGAGCAGTACTTC
>TRBJ2-1|TRBV29-1|TRBD2|many
CSVERLAGGPGDEQFF
TGCAGCGTTGAACGGCTAGCGGGAGGGCCAGGCGATGAGCAGTTCTTC
>TRBJ2-5|TRBV7-2|TRBD1|many
CASSPGQGQKTQYF
TGTGCCAGCAGCCCTGGACAGGGGCAAAAGACCCAGTACTTC
>TRBJ2-7|TRBV20-1|-|many
CSARGVEGYEQYF
TGCAGTGCTAGAGGGGTGGAAGGGTACGAGCAGTACTTC
>TRBJ1-2|TRBV20-1|-|many
CSARDQGRGNYGYTF
TGCAGTGCTAGAGATCAAGGGCGGGGAAACTATGGCTACACCTTC
>TRBJ2-3|TRBV7-9|TRBD1|many
CASSAMTGWEDTQYF
TGTGCCAGCAGCGCCATGACAGGGTGGGAAGATACGCAGTATTTT
>TRBJ2-7|TRBV6-1|-|many
CASSLGQFMSYEQYF
TGTGCCAGCAGTCTCGGACAGTTTATGTCCTACGAGCAGTACTTC
>TRBJ1-2|TRBV12-3/TRBV12-4|-|-
CASSAREIGGYTF
TGTGCCAGCAGTGCCAGGGAAATCGGAGGCTACACCTTC
>TRBJ2-2|TRBV12-3/TRBV12-4|TRBD2|few
CASSPKSTTSGANTGELFF
TGTGCCAGCAGTCCTAAGTCAACGACTAGCGGAGCGAACACCGGGGAGCTGTTTTTT